Below, 28 T cell receptor beta chains from the same sample are listed, as sequenced in a study of blood T cell repertoires in COVID-19. The table came from immunoSEQ multiplex PCR; TCRdb's copy has only in-frame clones and leaves some out. The sample consists of 290,000 or so clones, more than 75% of them appearing once. The sequencing sample was made of PBMCs or T cells enriched from blood (not recorded which). These receptors were taken from a young woman who had recovered from COVID-19.

The chain combines TRBV30 with TRBJ1-1; D gene ambiguous. V shed 3 bases and J shed 8 bases, with 13 bases lying between them. This CDR3 has 12 residues. CDR1 GTSNPN and CDR2 SVGIG come from the germline V gene (reference sequence). This CDR3 reads CAWSGGQAEAFF. CDR3 coding DNA: TGTGCCTGGAGCGGTGGGCAGGCCGAAGCTTTCTTT. Supplemented by reference TRBV30 and TRBJ1-1, the full variable domain reads SQTIHQWPATLVQPVGSPLSLECTVEGTSNPNLYWYRQAAGRGLQLLFYSVGIGQISSEVPQNLSASRPQDRQFILSSKKLLLSDSGFYLCAWSGGQAEAFFGQGTRLTVV.

The chain links TRBV30 to TRBJ2-7; the match to TRBD1 covers 8 bases. J gave up 5 bases and V 6 bases, and 12 bases lay outside the gene matches. CDR1 GTSNPN and CDR2 SVGIG come from the germline V gene (reference sequence). The CDR3 is 14 residues long. DNA for the CDR3: TGTGCCTGCCAAGAGGGCAGGGGGCAAAACGAGCAGTACTTC. It codes for CACQEGRGQNEQYF. Variable domain in full (rest from reference TRBV30 and TRBJ2-7): SQTIHQWPATLVQPVGSPLSLECTVEGTSNPNLYWYRQAAGRGLQLLFYSVGIGQISSEVPQNLSASRPQDRQFILSSKKLLLSDSGFYLCACQEGRGQNEQYFGPGTRLTVT.

This chain links TRBV14 with TRBJ2-1; 8 bases are a match to TRBD2. Germline assignment: CDR1 SGHDN and CDR2 FVKESK. CDR3 length: 16 amino acids. V gave up 0 bases and J gave up 7 bases; unmatched junction bases: 8. The DNA for the CDR3 is TGTGCCAGCAGCCAAGATTGGAGCGGGAGTAAAAATGAGCAGTTCTTC. This sequence encodes CASSQDWSGSKNEQFF.

The chain is built from TRBV28 and TRBJ2-3; TRBD2 matches at 7 bases. The germline V gene encodes CDR1 MDHEN and CDR2 SYDVKM. The length of the CDR3 is 16 residues. V shed 3 bases, J shed 2 bases, and the junction held 8 bases outside the gene matches. The CDR3 DNA reads as TGTGCCAGCAGTTTGACCTCTAGCGGAATCACAGATACGCAGTATTTT. This encodes CASSLTSSGITDTQYF.

The chain uses TRBV28 and TRBJ2-7; D gene uncertain. CDR1 is MDHEN, CDR2 SYDVKM, per germline. V gave up 3 bases and J gave up 2 bases, with 5 bases separating them. The CDR3 spans 12 residues. The DNA for the CDR3 is TGTGCCAGCAGTTTTGAGACCTACGAGCAGTACTTC. This codes for CASSFETYEQYF.

This chain joins TRBV5-1 and TRBJ2-3; a weak D match, TRBD2 (5 bases). Germline V lookup: CDR1 SGHRS, CDR2 YFSETQ. V lost 0 bases and J lost 0, with 11 bases in between. This CDR3 comprises 16 residues. The CDR3 DNA is TGCGCCAGCAGCTTGGCCCGGACTCCGAGCACAGATACGCAGTATTTT. Its translation: CASSLARTPSTDTQYF.

The genes are TRBV12-5 and TRBJ2-2; TRBD2 matches 13 bases. V was pared by 1 base and J by 0 bases, with 2 bases of the junction left unmatched. The germline gives CDR1 LGHNT, CDR2 FRNRAP. The CDR3 contains 18 residues. CDR3 sequence reads: CASGLDGLAGANTGELFF. Here the CDR3 DNA reads TGTGCTAGTGGTTTGGACGGACTAGCGGGAGCGAACACCGGGGAGCTGTTTTTT.

This clone has only one observation. The rearrangement uses TRBV4-3 and TRBJ2-7; 10 bases fit TRBD1. Per germline, CDR1 LGHNA and CDR2 YSLEER. The CDR3 consists of 16 residues. V lost 2 bases and J lost 2; bases outside the gene matches: 6. Here the CDR3 reads CASSQSGTGEAYEQYF. The DNA for the CDR3 is TGCGCCAGCAGCCAATCCGGGACAGGGGAAGCCTACGAGCAGTACTTC.

The chain joins TRBV19 to TRBJ1-5, with a possible D match to TRBD1 (6 bases). Germline V gene lookup returns CDR1 LNHDA and CDR2 SQIVND (reference sequence). There are 13 residues in the CDR3. V gave up 10 bases and J gave up 5 bases, with 15 bases separating them. The CDR3 DNA follows: TGTGCCACCACCGGGGGGGCATATCAGCCCCAGCATTTT. Its protein is CATTGGAYQPQHF.

V is TRBV4-3 and J is TRBJ2-1, with 9 bases identical to TRBD2. J lost 10 bases, V lost 0 bases, and 13 bases had no gene match. The CDR3 totals 17 residues. The germline gives CDR1 LGHNA, CDR2 YSLEER. CDR3 region: CASSQDRLAGATLEQFF. DNA for the CDR3: TGCGCCAGCAGCCAAGATAGGTTAGCGGGGGCAACCTTGGAGCAGTTCTTC.

The genes are TRBV4-3 and TRBJ1-2; no firm D call. The germline V and J ends were trimmed by 3 bases and 8 bases, with 13 bases remaining between them. The CDR3 extends over 13 amino acids. In germline, CDR1 is LGHNA, CDR2 YSLEER. CDR3 sequence (DNA): TGCGCCAGCAGCCATACTTCCCAGGTGGGCTACACCTTC. It is translated as CASSHTSQVGYTF.

J is TRBJ2-3 and V is TRBV5-1, with D possibly being TRBD2 (6 bases). Germline V gives CDR1 SGHRS, CDR2 YFSETQ. CDR3 length: 17 amino acids. V lost 0 bases and J lost 0, with 14 bases in between. CDR3: CASSLAGLHPSTDTQYF. Here the CDR3 DNA reads TGCGCCAGCAGCTTGGCGGGACTGCACCCTAGCACAGATACGCAGTATTTT.

The rearrangement links TRBV11-2 to TRBJ2-3, with 10 bases lining up with TRBD2. The CDR3 consists of 16 residues. With V trimmed by 6 bases and J by 5 bases, 11 bases remained unmatched. The germline V gene encodes CDR1 SGHAT and CDR2 FQNNGV. The DNA of the CDR3 is TGTGCCAGCAGTGGACGAGAGCGGGAGGGCCAAGATACGCAGTATTTT. Translated, it gives CASSGREREGQDTQYF.

Here the CDR3 DNA reads TGTGCCAGCAGCTTAGAGAACTGGCAAGAGACCCAGTACTTC. Its protein product is CASSLENWQETQYF. The chain employs TRBV11-3 and TRBJ2-5; no clear D. CDR1 and CDR2 (germline): SGHNT, YENEEA. The CDR3 consists of 14 residues. Trimming took off 0 bases at V and 2 bases at J, with 7 bases between the two ends.

V gene TRBV19 combines with J gene TRBJ2-3; D perhaps matches TRBD2 (5 bases). Germline V gene data show CDR1 as LNHDA and CDR2 as SQIVND (reference sequence). V dropped 6 bases and J dropped 0 bases, with 13 bases sitting between them. The CDR3 is 15 amino acids. The CDR3 region is CASSSGSASTDTQYF. The CDR3 nucleotides read TGTGCCAGTAGCTCGGGGAGCGCTAGCACAGATACGCAGTATTTT.

The chain carries TRBV4-3 and TRBJ2-2; 10 nucleotides align to TRBD2. After removal of 0 bases from V and 2 bases from J, the junction contained 12 bases not matched to a gene. The CDR3 is made up of 20 amino acids. Germline V gene sequence: CDR1 LGHNA, CDR2 YSLEER. This CDR3 reads CASSQDSLAGYRRNTGELFF. The CDR3 nucleotides are TGCGCCAGCAGCCAAGATTCACTAGCGGGGTATCGACGCAACACCGGGGAGCTGTTTTTT.

CDR3 nucleotide sequence: TGTGCCAGCAGCTCACAGGGGTCGGGGACTGAAGCTTTCTTT. Protein: CASSSQGSGTEAFF. V usage is TRBV7-9 and J usage is TRBJ1-1, with 7 bases lining up with TRBD1. The CDR3 length is 14 residues. Germline V gene data show CDR1 as SEHNR and CDR2 as FQNEAQ (reference sequence). The V and J ends lost 4 bases and 5 bases, in that order; junction bases with no gene match: 7. The complete variable domain, with remaining parts taken from reference TRBV7-9 and TRBJ1-1, reads DTGVSQNPRHKITKRGQNVTFRCDPISEHNRLYWYRQTLGQGPEFLTYFQNEAQLEKSRLLSDRFSAERPKGSFSTLEIQRTEQGDSAMYLCASSSQGSGTEAFFGQGTRLTVV.

The chain uses TRBV3-1 (or the pseudogene TRBV3-2) and TRBJ2-7; 7 bases match TRBD1. The V segment lost 1 base and the J segment 3 bases; nucleotides outside the gene matches: 3. CDR3 length: 14 amino acids. In germline, CDR1 is LGHDT, CDR2 YNNKEL (reference sequence). CDR3 sequence (DNA): TGTGCCAGCAGCCAAGTTCACAGGGGCTACGAGCAGTACTTC. Protein: CASSQVHRGYEQYF.

The V gene is TRBV6-1, the J gene TRBJ1-2, with D possibly matching TRBD1 (5 bases). Germline CDR1 reads MNHNS; CDR2 reads SASEGT. There are 17 residues in the CDR3. Trimming removed 7 bases at V and 8 bases at J, with 29 bases between. The CDR3 spells CASTERGNSRVLGGYTF. CDR3 in DNA: TGTGCCAGCACTGAGCGGGGCAATTCCAGGGTCCTCGGGGGCTACACCTTC.

The J gene is TRBJ1-2, the V gene TRBV5-1; D might be TRBD1 (6 bases). Per germline, CDR1 SGHRS and CDR2 YFSETQ. V was pared by 4 bases and J by 4 bases, with 20 bases between. This CDR3 has 16 residues. The CDR3 DNA reads TGCGCCAGCAGCGGGTCCTTACAGGGTAGAGGCTATGGCTACACCTTC. Residues: CASSGSLQGRGYGYTF.

The chain joins TRBV4-2 to TRBJ2-2; TRBD1 matches at 7 bases. The germline V gene has CDR1 LGHNA and CDR2 YNFKEQ. V trimming: 0 bases; J trimming: 4 bases; junction bases outside the gene matches: 5. The CDR3 totals 16 residues. This CDR3 reads CASSQDTGATTGELFF. CDR3 sequence (DNA): TGTGCCAGCAGCCAAGATACAGGGGCCACCACCGGGGAGCTGTTTTTT.

This chain uses TRBV5-6 with TRBJ1-1; D gene ambiguous. The V end was cut by 4 bases, the J end by 1 base, with 17 bases between. CDR1 and CDR2 from the germline V gene are SGHDT and YYEEEE. This CDR3 is 16 amino acids long. In nucleotides, the CDR3 is TGTGCCAGCAGCCCGCTACGGGTAACGACGAACACTGAAGCTTTCTTT. Protein product: CASSPLRVTTNTEAFF.

In its sample, this clone was seen a few times. This sample includes further DNA sequences coding for the same CDR3. The chain uses TRBV5-1 and TRBJ1-1; TRBD1 might be the D (6 bases). There are 12 residues in the CDR3. Germline CDR1 is SGHRS and CDR2 is YFSETQ. Deletions cut 3 bases from V and 6 bases from J, with 9 bases between. This CDR3 is CASSYGQSEAFF. CDR3 sequence (DNA): TGCGCCAGCAGCTACGGACAGTCTGAAGCTTTCTTT.

V is TRBV15 and J is TRBJ2-5, with TRBD2 identical over 9 bases. The V segment lost 3 bases and the J segment 4 bases; nucleotides outside the gene matches: 9. The V gene's germline CDR1 is LNHNV and CDR2 YYDKDF (reference sequence). The CDR3 sequence is 16 residues long. The CDR3 here is CATSSVGAGGPETQYF. DNA for the CDR3: TGTGCCACCAGCAGTGTGGGGGCGGGGGGGCCAGAGACCCAGTACTTC.

V gene TRBV19 combines with J gene TRBJ1-3; D possibly corresponds to TRBD1 (6 bases). Deletions cut 6 bases from V and 0 bases from J, with 15 bases between. CDR1 and CDR2 (germline): LNHDA, SQIVND (reference sequence). The CDR3 is 16 residues long. CDR3: CASSPGGGVSGNTIYF. The DNA of the CDR3 is TGTGCCAGTAGCCCGGGAGGGGGAGTCTCTGGAAACACCATATATTTT.

The chain uses TRBV6-5 and TRBJ2-7, with 8 bases aligning to TRBD1. The CDR3 runs to 15 residues. From germline, CDR1 is MNHEY and CDR2 SVGAGI. V lost 0 bases, J lost 4 bases, and 5 bases stayed unmatched. The CDR3 nucleotides read TGTGCCAGCAGTTACTCCGGACAGGGATGGTACGAGCAGTACTTC. It encodes CASSYSGQGWYEQYF.

The chain couples TRBV5-3 to TRBJ2-1, with 7 bases fitting TRBD1. TRBV5-3 is assigned to the ORF class and has an uncertain function. Losses at the gene ends were 9 bases for V and 4 bases for J; bases not matched to a gene: 16. This CDR3 comprises 16 residues. CDR3 sequence reads: CANTKGGQQKYNEQFF. CDR3 DNA: TGTGCCAATACAAAAGGGGGACAGCAAAAATACAATGAGCAGTTCTTC.

J is TRBJ1-1 and V is TRBV5-4; D uncertain. CDR3 length: 14 amino acids. V lost 4 bases, J lost 1 base, and 11 bases lay in between. CDR1 SGHNT and CDR2 YYREEE come from the germline V gene (reference sequence). The CDR3 reads CASSGLVANTEAFF. CDR3 DNA sequence: TGTGCCAGCAGCGGGTTAGTAGCGAACACTGAAGCTTTCTTT.